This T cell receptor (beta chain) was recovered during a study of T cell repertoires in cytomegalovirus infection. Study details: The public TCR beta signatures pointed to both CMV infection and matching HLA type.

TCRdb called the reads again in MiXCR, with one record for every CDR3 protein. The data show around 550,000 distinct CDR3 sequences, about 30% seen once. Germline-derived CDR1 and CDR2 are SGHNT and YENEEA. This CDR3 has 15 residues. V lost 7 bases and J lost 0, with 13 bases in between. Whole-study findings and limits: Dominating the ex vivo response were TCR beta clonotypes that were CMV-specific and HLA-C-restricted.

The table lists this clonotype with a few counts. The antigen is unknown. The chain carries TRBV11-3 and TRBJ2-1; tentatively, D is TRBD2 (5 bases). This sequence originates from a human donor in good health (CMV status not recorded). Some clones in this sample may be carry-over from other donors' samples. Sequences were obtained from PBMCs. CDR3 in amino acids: CASTASSSSYNEQFF. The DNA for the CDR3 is TGTGCCAGCACGGCTAGCTCGAGCTCCTACAATGAGCAGTTCTTC.